The following is a T cell receptor (beta chain) sequence with its context. This clonotype was picked up one time. The specificity of this receptor is unknown. Base qualities were left out, and no much larger clone turns up one base away. A single read counts as weak evidence. These data belong to a study of T cell repertoires in cytomegalovirus infection (dated by TCRdb to about 2019). A note on the overall study: Donor HLA type was relevant to the analysis, as public TCR beta signatures indicated carriage of CMV infection together with the matching HLA type.

General findings and caveats noted by the study authors: Carriers of CMV infection plus the relevant HLA type were discriminated by the cumulative frequency of public TCR beta family members in the study cohort and in an independent roughly 400-donor cohort. In the ex vivo response, HLA-C-restricted CMV-specific TCR beta clonotypes were dominant, and in two of eight donors the single most frequent clonotype came from this HLA-C-restricted group.

Instrument on record: Illumina HiSeq 1500. TCRdb reanalyzed the raw reads on its own, using fastp at Q25 for trimming and MiXCR for clone calling, and kept in-frame beta chains. Each entry is one CDR3 protein sequence, shown with its most common DNA and genes. The sample table lists 100,000 to 150,000 distinct CDR3 sequences, 20% to 30% of them with a count of one. The ten largest account for approximately 35% of the sample. Sequenced: PBMCs, sequenced either directly or after in vitro stimulation (not recorded which). This clonotype was obtained from a human donor in good health (CMV status not recorded). Some clones in this sample may be carry-over from other donors' samples.

In nucleotide form, the sequence is TGTGCCAGCAGCAGAATCCGGGACAGCAATTCCCACTACGAGCAGTACTTC. Translated, it reads CASSRIRDSNSHYEQYF. Recombination connected TRBV7-9 to TRBJ2-7, with 7 middle bases fitting TRBD1. The CDR3 holds 17 amino acids from the cysteine to the phenylalanine. Only the CDR3 part of the read is kept: 51 bases, read in frame from the first base. After removal of 5 bases from V and 3 bases from J, the junction retains 16 bases not matched to a gene. The germline V gene (reference sequence) sets CDR1 to SEHNR and CDR2 to FQNEAQ.